This T cell receptor (beta chain) originates from a study of beta chain features in type 1 diabetes. Expressed TCRB transcripts were sequenced because the entire RNA isolate underwent reverse transcription. The repertoire was sequenced with immunoSEQ multiplex PCR; TCRdb's copy has only in-frame clones and lacks some. Here the sample spans nearly 350,000 clones, less than 10% being singletons. The V and J ends lost 5 bases and 5 bases respectively, with 15 bases between them. CDR1 and CDR2 from the germline V gene are SGHTA and FQGNSA. The CDR3 totals 14 residues. This TCR derives from a woman aged 18-30 years in good health. The sequenced material came from central memory CD4+ T cells from blood. The chain is built from TRBV7-2 and TRBJ2-5; D is undetermined. The CDR3, as DNA: TGTGCCAGCAGCCTCTCAGAAAGTAGGGAGACCCAGTACTTC. Amino acid sequence: CASSLSESRETQYF.